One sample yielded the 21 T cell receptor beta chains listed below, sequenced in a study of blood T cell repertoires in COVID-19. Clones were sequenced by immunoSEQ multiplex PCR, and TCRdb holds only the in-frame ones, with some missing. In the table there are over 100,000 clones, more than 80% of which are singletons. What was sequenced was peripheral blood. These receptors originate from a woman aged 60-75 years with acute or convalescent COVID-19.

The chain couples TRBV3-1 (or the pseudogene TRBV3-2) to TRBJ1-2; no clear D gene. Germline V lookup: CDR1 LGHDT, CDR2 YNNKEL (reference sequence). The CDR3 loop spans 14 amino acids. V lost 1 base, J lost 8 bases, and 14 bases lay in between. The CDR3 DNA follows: TGTGCCAGCAGCCAAGGTACATCCCGAGGGGGCTACACCTTC. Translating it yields CASSQGTSRGGYTF.

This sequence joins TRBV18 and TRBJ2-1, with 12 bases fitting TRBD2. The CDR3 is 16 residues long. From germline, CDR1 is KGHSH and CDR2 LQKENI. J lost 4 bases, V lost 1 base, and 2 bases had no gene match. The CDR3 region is CASSPRGTSGYNEQFF. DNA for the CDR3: TGTGCCAGCTCACCACGAGGGACTAGCGGGTACAATGAGCAGTTCTTC.

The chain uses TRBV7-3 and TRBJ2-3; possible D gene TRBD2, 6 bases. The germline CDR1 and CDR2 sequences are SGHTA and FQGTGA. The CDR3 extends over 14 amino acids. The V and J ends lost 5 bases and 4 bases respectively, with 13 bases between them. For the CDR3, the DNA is TGTGCCAGCAGCGGCGGGGCTCTAGCAGATACGCAGTATTTT. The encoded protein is CASSGGALADTQYF.

The CDR3 here is CASSPSRGQGTGELFF. In DNA form, the CDR3 reads TGTGCCAGCTCACCATCCAGGGGGCAAGGAACCGGGGAGCTGTTTTTT. The gene calls are TRBV18 and TRBJ2-2; 8 bases map to TRBD1. Germline CDR1 and CDR2: KGHSH and LQKENI. V gave up 2 bases and J gave up 5 bases; unmatched junction bases: 7. This CDR3 comprises 16 residues.

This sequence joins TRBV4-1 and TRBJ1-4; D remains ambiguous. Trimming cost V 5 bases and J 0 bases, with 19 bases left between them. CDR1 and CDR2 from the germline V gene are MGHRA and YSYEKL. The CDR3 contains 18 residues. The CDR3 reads CASSMPSGRLATNEKLFF. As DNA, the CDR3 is TGCGCCAGCAGCATGCCGAGCGGACGGCTAGCAACTAATGAAAAACTGTTTTTT.

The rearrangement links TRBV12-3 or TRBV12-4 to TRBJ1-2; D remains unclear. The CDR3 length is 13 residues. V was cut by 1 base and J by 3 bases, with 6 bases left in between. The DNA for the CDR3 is TGTGCCAGCAGTTTAGGGGAGTACTATGGCTACACCTTC. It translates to CASSLGEYYGYTF.

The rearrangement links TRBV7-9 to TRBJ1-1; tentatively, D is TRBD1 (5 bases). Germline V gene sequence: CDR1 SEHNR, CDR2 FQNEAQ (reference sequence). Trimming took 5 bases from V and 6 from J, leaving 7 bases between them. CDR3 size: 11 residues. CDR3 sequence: CASSGASEAFF. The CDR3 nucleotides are TGTGCCAGCAGCGGGGCTTCTGAAGCTTTCTTT. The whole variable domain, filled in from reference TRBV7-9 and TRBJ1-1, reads DTGVSQNPRHKITKRGQNVTFRCDPISEHNRLYWYRQTLGQGPEFLTYFQNEAQLEKSRLLSDRFSAERPKGSFSTLEIQRTEQGDSAMYLCASSGASEAFFGQGTRLTVV.

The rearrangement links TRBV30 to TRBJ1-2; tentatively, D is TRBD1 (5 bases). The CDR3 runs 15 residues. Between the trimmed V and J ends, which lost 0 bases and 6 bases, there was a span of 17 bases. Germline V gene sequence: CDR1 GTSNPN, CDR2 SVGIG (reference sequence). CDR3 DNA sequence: TGTGCCTGGAGTGTCCCCTCGCAGGGCCGGGATGGCTACACCTTC. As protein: CAWSVPSQGRDGYTF.

The CDR3 loop is CALWPGQGDEQYF. The CDR3 region has the DNA TGTGCCTTATGGCCGGGACAGGGGGACGAGCAGTACTTC. J is TRBJ2-7 and V is TRBV10-3; 11 nucleotides line up with TRBD1. Per the germline V gene, CDR1 is ENHRY and CDR2 is SYGVKD. The CDR3 loop spans 13 amino acids. The V and J ends lost 11 bases and 5 bases, in that order; junction bases with no gene match: 8.

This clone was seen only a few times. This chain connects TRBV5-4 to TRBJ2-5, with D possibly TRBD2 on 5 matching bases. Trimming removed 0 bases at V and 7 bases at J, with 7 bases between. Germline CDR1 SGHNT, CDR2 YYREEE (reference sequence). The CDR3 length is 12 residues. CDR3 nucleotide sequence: TGTGCCAGCAGCTTGGCCGAGGGGACCCAGTACTTC. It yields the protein CASSLAEGTQYF. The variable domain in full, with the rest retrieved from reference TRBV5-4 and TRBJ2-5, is ETGVTQSPTHLIKTRGQQVTLRCSSQSGHNTVSWYQQALGQGPQFIFQYYREEENGRGNFPPRFSGLQFPNYSSELNVNALELDDSALYLCASSLAEGTQYFGPGTRLLVL.

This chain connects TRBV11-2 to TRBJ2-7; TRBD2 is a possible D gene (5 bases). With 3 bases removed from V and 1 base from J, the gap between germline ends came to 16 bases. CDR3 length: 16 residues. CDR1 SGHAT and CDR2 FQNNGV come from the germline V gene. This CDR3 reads CASSFSVGQRSYEQYF. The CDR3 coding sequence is TGTGCCAGCAGCTTTTCAGTCGGGCAGCGGTCCTACGAGCAGTACTTC.

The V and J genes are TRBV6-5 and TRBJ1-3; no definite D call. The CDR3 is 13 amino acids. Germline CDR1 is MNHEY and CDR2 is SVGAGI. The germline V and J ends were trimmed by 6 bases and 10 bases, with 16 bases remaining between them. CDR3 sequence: CASREKAPWTIYF. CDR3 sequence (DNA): TGTGCCAGCAGGGAGAAGGCGCCGTGGACCATATATTTT.

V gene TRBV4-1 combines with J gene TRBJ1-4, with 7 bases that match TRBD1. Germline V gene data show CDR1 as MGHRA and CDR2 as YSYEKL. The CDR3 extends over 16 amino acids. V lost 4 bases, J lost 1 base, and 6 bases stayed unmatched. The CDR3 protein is CASSPTGPGTNEKLFF. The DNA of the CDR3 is TGCGCCAGCAGCCCGACAGGGCCTGGAACTAATGAAAAACTGTTTTTT.

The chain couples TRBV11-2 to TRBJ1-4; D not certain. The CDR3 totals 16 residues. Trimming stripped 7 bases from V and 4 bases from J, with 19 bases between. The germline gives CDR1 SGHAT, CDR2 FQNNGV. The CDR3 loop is CASTLYPRGNNEKLFF. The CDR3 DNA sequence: TGTGCCAGCACCCTGTACCCACGGGGAAATAATGAAAAACTGTTTTTT.

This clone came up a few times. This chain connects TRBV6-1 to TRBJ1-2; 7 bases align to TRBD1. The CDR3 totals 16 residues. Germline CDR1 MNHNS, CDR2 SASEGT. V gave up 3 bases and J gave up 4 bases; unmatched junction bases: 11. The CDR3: CASSDSPGQPFYGYTF. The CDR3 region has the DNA TGTGCCAGCAGTGATTCCCCGGGACAGCCTTTCTATGGCTACACCTTC.

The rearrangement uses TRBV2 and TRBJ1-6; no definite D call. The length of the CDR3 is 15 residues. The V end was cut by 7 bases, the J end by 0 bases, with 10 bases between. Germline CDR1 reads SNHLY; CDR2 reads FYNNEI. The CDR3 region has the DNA TGTGCCAGCACTTCAACCTACTCCTATAATTCACCCCTCCACTTT. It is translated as CASTSTYSYNSPLHF.

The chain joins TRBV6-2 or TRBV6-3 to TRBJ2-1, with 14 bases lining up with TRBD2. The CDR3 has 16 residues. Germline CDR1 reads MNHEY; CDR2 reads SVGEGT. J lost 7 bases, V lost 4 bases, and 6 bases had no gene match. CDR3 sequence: CASSFPTSGGANEQFF. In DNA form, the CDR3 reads TGTGCCAGCAGTTTCCCGACTAGCGGGGGGGCTAATGAGCAGTTCTTC.

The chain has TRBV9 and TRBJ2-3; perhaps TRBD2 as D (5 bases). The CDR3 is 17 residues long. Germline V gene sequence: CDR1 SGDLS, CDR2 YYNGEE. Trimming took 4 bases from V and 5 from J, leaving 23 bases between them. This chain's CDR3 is CASSSWRTVGSVDTQYF. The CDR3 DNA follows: TGTGCCAGCAGCTCCTGGAGGACGGTAGGGAGCGTAGATACGCAGTATTTT. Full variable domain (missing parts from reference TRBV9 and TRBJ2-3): DSGVTQTPKHLITATGQRVTLRCSPRSGDLSVYWYQQSLDQGLQFLIQYYNGEERAKGNILERFSAQQFPDLHSELNLSSLELGDSALYFCASSSWRTVGSVDTQYFGPGTRLTVL.

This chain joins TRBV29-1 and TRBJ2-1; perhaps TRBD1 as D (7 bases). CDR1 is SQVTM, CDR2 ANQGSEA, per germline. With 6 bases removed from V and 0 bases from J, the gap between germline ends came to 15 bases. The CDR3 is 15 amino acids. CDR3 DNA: TGCAGCGTCCGACAGGGACTGAGCTCCTACAATGAGCAGTTCTTC. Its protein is CSVRQGLSSYNEQFF.

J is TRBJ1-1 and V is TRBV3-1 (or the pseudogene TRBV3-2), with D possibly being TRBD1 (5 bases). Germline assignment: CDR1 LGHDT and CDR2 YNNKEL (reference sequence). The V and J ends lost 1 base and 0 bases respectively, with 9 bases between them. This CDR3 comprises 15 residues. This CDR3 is CASSQGGGMNTEAFF. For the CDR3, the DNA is TGTGCCAGCAGCCAAGGGGGGGGGATGAACACTGAAGCTTTCTTT.

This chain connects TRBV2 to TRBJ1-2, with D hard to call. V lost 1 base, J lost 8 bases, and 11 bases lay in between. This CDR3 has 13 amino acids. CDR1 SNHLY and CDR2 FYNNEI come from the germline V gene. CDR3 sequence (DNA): TGTGCCAGCAGTGAAGGAGTCAGGAGGGGCTACACCTTC. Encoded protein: CASSEGVRRGYTF. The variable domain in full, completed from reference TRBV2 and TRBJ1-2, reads EPEVTQTPSHQVTQMGQEVILRCVPISNHLYFYWYRQILGQKVEFLVSFYNNEISEKSEIFDDQFSVERPDGSNFTLKIRSTKLEDSAMYFCASSEGVRRGYTFGSGTRLTVV.